This TCR beta chain was sequenced in a study of cytomegalovirus exposure and HLA in healthy donors. Points from the study as a whole: HLA restriction was apparent for most CMV-associated TCR beta chains in a later analysis.

To note about this clone: Antigen specificity is unknown.

Trimming removed 5 bases from V and 6 bases from J, with 17 bases in between. Germline values: CDR1 MNHEY, CDR2 SVGAGI. This CDR3 is built from 15 residues. The PCR had 60 Vbeta and 13 Jbeta primers. Here immunoSEQ multiplex PCR was the method, and the copy in TCRdb shows in-frame clones only, minus some. The top ten clones hold approximately 4% of a sample with 120,000 or so clones, roughly 80% of them seen once. This receptor was taken from a man aged 18 to 29 in good health and CMV-seropositive. Sequenced sample: PBMCs. V usage is TRBV6-5 and J usage is TRBJ1-5; D remains unclear. CDR3 nucleotide sequence: TGTGCCAGCAGTCCCTCGGGAGGGTTCAGTCAGCCCCAGCATTTT. Translated: CASSPSGGFSQPQHF.